This TCR beta chain comes out of a study of PD-L1 blockade in urothelial cancer. Study context: Most of the 29 patients were men with bladder-origin urothelial cancer. Once treatment had started, blood was analyzed at 3 weeks (second dose) and again at 6 weeks. Study outcomes and limitations: Durable benefit accompanied greater 3-week expansion of tumor-associated blood clones.

Time point defined: pretreatment peripheral blood. With V trimmed by 1 base and J by 5 bases, 8 bases remained unmatched. CDR3 length: 17 residues. Germline-derived CDR1 and CDR2 are MGHRA and YSYEKL. In regard to this clone: Its antigen remains unidentified.

Profiled with immunoSEQ multiplex PCR; TCRdb holds only in-frame clones, not every one. The repertoire consists of 130,000 or so clones, with roughly 84% occurring once and the leading ten covering roughly 2.9%. The material was PBMCs, obtained around atezolizumab (anti-PD-L1) treatment. The chain links TRBV4-1 to TRBJ2-5; 12 nucleotides agree with TRBD2. The clonotype comes from a man aged 50 to 60 with urothelial cancer. The CDR3 region is CASSQVLRTSGTETQYF. In nucleotides, the CDR3 is TGCGCCAGCAGCCAAGTTCTTCGGACTAGCGGGACGGAGACCCAGTACTTC.